These T cell receptor beta chains were read from a single sample in a study of beta chain features in type 1 diabetes. Repertoires were generated with immunoSEQ multiplex PCR, while TCRdb's copy carries only in-frame clones and drops some. The sample includes 600,000 to 700,000 clones, roughly 12% seen only once; the top ten take over 0.1%. The specimen sequenced was naive CD4+ T cells from blood. These receptors were obtained from a man under 40 with type 1 diabetes. The CDR3 runs from the conserved cysteine through the conserved F or W. Each record gives: CDR3 length, J gene, V gene, D gene, clone size, CDR3 protein, CDR3 DNA. D genes are given only for firm matches. The listing skips clone size in some rows; elsewhere it reads once, few, many or a size class.

>15|TRBJ2-3|TRBV6-1|TRBD1|NA
CASSEKTGVTDTQYF
TGTGCCAGCAGTGAAAAAACAGGGGTCACAGATACGCAGTATTTT
>15|TRBJ1-5|TRBV4-3|NA|NA
CASSQHEGGGQPQHF
TGCGCCAGCAGCCAACACGAGGGTGGTGGGCAGCCCCAGCATTTT
>14|TRBJ2-7|TRBV29-1|TRBD1|NA
CSVEHRDRSYEQYF
TGCAGCGTTGAACACCGGGACAGATCCTACGAGCAGTACTTC
>15|TRBJ2-3|TRBV9|NA|NA
CASSVVGESTDTQYF
TGTGCCAGCAGCGTAGTGGGGGAGAGCACAGATACGCAGTATTTT
>13|TRBJ2-7|TRBV29-1|NA|few
CSVSDTPLYEQYF
TGCAGCGTATCAGACACTCCACTCTACGAGCAGTACTTC
>15|TRBJ1-1|TRBV9|NA|few
CASSFSDELNTEAFF
TGTGCCAGCAGCTTCTCCGATGAGTTGAACACTGAAGCTTTCTTT
>12|TRBJ1-5|TRBV7-9|NA|NA
CASSWGNQPQHF
TGTGCCAGCAGCTGGGGAAATCAGCCCCAGCATTTT
>13|TRBJ1-2|TRBV5-1|NA|few
CASSGVQADGYTF
TGCGCCAGCAGCGGGGTACAGGCGGATGGCTACACCTTC
>15|TRBJ2-1|TRBV6-5|NA|few
CASSRDPVSYNEQFF
TGTGCCAGCAGCCGGGACCCAGTCTCCTACAATGAGCAGTTCTTC
>15|TRBJ2-3|TRBV4-1|NA|few
CASSRDGRGQDTQYF
TGCGCCAGCAGCCGCGACGGTCGAGGTCAGGATACGCAGTATTTT
>14|TRBJ1-2|TRBV28|TRBD1|NA
CASQGTVPNYGYTF
TGTGCCAGCCAAGGGACAGTGCCTAACTATGGCTACACCTTC
>13|TRBJ1-2|TRBV28|NA|few
CASSSLQGRGYTF
TGTGCCAGCAGTTCTTTACAGGGACGTGGCTACACCTTC
>12|TRBJ1-2|TRBV11-2|NA|few
CASSLEGDGYTF
TGTGCCAGCAGCTTAGAAGGGGATGGCTACACCTTC
>13|TRBJ1-3|TRBV13|NA|NA
CASSLGPGNTIYF
TGTGCCAGCAGCCTAGGGCCTGGAAACACCATATATTTT
>11|TRBJ1-4|TRBV7-9|NA|few
CASSLGTKLFF
TGTGCCAGCAGCTTGGGGACAAAACTGTTTTTT
>8|TRBJ2-1|TRBV20-1|NA|NA
CSVTQQFF
TGCAGCGTCACCCAGCAGTTCTTC
>14|TRBJ2-2|TRBV5-1|NA|few
CASSLALGEPWVFF
TGCGCCAGCAGCTTAGCGCTGGGAGAACCTTGGGTGTTTTTT
>15|TRBJ2-6|TRBV6-5|TRBD2|NA
CASSPGGAGANVLTF
TGTGCCAGCAGTCCGGGAGGAGCGGGGGCCAACGTCCTGACTTTC
>14|TRBJ1-4|TRBV7-2|NA|NA
CASSSGGNHEKLFF
TGTGCCAGCAGCTCCGGCGGAAATCATGAAAAACTGTTTTTT
>14|TRBJ1-1|TRBV5-1|NA|few
CASSLSGTPYEAFF
TGCGCCAGCAGCTTGTCCGGGACACCCTATGAAGCTTTCTTT
>19|TRBJ2-7|TRBV7-2|NA|NA
CASSGGMRSRLGLEYEQYF
TGTGCCAGCAGCGGGGGTATGAGGAGCCGCCTAGGGTTAGAGTACGAGCAGTACTTC
>15|TRBJ2-2|TRBV15|TRBD1|few
CATSNDRVVTGELFF
TGTGCCACCAGCAACGACAGGGTTGTCACCGGGGAGCTGTTTTTT
>14|TRBJ2-3|TRBV19|NA|NA
CASSISQDTDTQYF
TGTGCCAGTAGTATCTCACAGGACACAGATACGCAGTATTTT
>14|TRBJ1-2|TRBV5-1|NA|NA
CASSLVTGASGYTF
TGCGCCAGCAGCTTGGTGACCGGAGCGTCCGGCTACACCTTC
>16|TRBJ2-5|TRBV7-3|NA|NA
CASSLTGQGSAETQYF
TGTGCCAGCAGCTTAACGGGGCAGGGGTCAGCTGAGACCCAGTACTTC
>11|TRBJ1-2|TRBV10-3|NA|NA
CAISRYYGYTF
TGTGCCATCAGTAGATACTATGGCTACACCTTC
>15|TRBJ1-5|TRBV7-8|NA|few
CASSLYGDGRQPQHF
TGTGCCAGCAGCTTATATGGGGATGGGCGTCAGCCCCAGCATTTT
>13|TRBJ2-1|TRBV14|TRBD1|NA
CASSPGQWNEQFF
TGTGCCAGCAGCCCGGGACAGTGGAATGAGCAGTTCTTC
>15|TRBJ2-5|TRBV7-2|TRBD1|NA
CASSLGQGAWETQYF
TGTGCCAGCAGCCTTGGCCAGGGGGCTTGGGAGACCCAGTACTTC
>14|TRBJ1-5|TRBV7-2|NA|NA
CASSLPGGNQPQHF
TGTGCCAGCAGCTTGCCAGGGGGCAATCAGCCCCAGCATTTT
>15|TRBJ1-5|TRBV2|NA|few
CASSAQTVANQPQHF
TGTGCCAGCAGTGCCCAGACAGTAGCAAATCAGCCCCAGCATTTT
>15|TRBJ2-7|TRBV6-5|TRBD2|few
CASSTAGGSSYEQYF
TGTGCCAGCTCCACGGCGGGGGGGTCATCCTACGAGCAGTACTTC
>15|TRBJ2-7|TRBV5-1|TRBD1|NA
CASSLIRDRSYEQYF
TGCGCCAGCAGCCTCATCCGGGACAGGAGCTACGAGCAGTACTTC
>13|TRBJ2-5|TRBV6-4|TRBD1|few
CASSGDRGQTQYF
TGTGCCAGCAGTGGAGACAGGGGTCAGACCCAGTACTTC
>14|TRBJ2-7|TRBV5-4|NA|few
CASSLSAGTYEQYF
TGTGCCAGCAGCTTGAGTGCAGGGACCTACGAGCAGTACTTC
>17|TRBJ1-2|TRBV5-1|NA|NA
CASSHSGTAIPNYGYTF
TGCGCCAGCAGCCATTCCGGGACGGCGATACCTAACTATGGCTACACCTTC
>15|TRBJ2-7|TRBV4-3|NA|NA
CASSQHTTTRYEQYF
TGCGCCAGCAGCCAGCACACGACGACCCGCTACGAGCAGTACTTC
>14|TRBJ2-2|TRBV2|NA|NA
CASSEAEFTGELFF
TGTGCCAGCAGTGAAGCTGAGTTCACCGGGGAGCTGTTTTTT
>14|TRBJ1-4|TRBV7-9|NA|NA
CASSSTRGPEKLFF
TGTGCCAGCAGCTCGACAAGAGGCCCCGAAAAACTGTTTTTT
>16|TRBJ2-1|TRBV4-2|TRBD2|NA
CASSQDRLAGFYEQFF
TGTGCCAGCAGCCAAGATCGGCTAGCGGGGTTCTATGAGCAGTTCTTC
>13|TRBJ1-2|TRBV28|NA|few
CASNLDGNYGYTF
TGTGCCAGCAACCTCGACGGTAACTATGGCTACACCTTC
>15|TRBJ1-2|TRBV9|NA|few
CASSVLTGTRASYTF
TGTGCCAGCAGCGTCCTGACCGGGACCCGTGCGTCCTACACCTTC
>15|TRBJ1-4|TRBV15|NA|NA
CATSSKLAGGEKLFF
TGTGCCACCAGCAGTAAGCTCGCCGGGGGTGAAAAACTGTTTTTT
>12|TRBJ1-2|TRBV27|NA|NA
CASSLSGLAYTF
TGTGCCAGCAGTTTAAGCGGCTTGGCCTACACCTTC
>13|TRBJ2-3|TRBV7-2|NA|NA
CASSTGFTDTQYF
TGTGCCAGCAGCACGGGATTCACAGATACGCAGTATTTT
>12|TRBJ1-6|TRBV11-3|NA|few
CASSPTNSPLHF
TGTGCCAGCAGCCCCACGAATTCACCCCTCCACTTT
>16|TRBJ1-5|TRBV30|NA|NA
CAWAAAPGNSNQPQHF
TGTGCCTGGGCGGCAGCCCCTGGTAACAGCAATCAGCCCCAGCATTTT
>14|TRBJ1-3|TRBV7-2|NA|few
CASSQQGSGNTIYF
TGTGCCAGCAGCCAACAGGGATCTGGAAACACCATATATTTT
>13|TRBJ2-1|TRBV7-2|NA|few
CASSSKSGYEQFF
TGTGCCAGCAGTTCCAAGTCCGGCTATGAGCAGTTCTTC
>12|TRBJ2-7|TRBV7-9|NA|few
CASSLAGREQYF
TGTGCCAGCAGCTTAGCGGGGAGGGAGCAGTACTTC
>13|TRBJ2-7|TRBV7-2|NA|NA
CASSLKGSYEQYF
TGTGCCAGCAGCTTAAAGGGGTCCTACGAGCAGTACTTC